Below, 21 T cell receptor beta chains from the same sample are listed, as sequenced in a study of shared clonotypes between healthy human individuals. TCRdb's copy holds only in-frame clones and misses some; the assay was immunoSEQ multiplex PCR. The sample records nearly 500,000 clones, 76% being singletons. The sample consisted of PBMCs. These receptors were taken from a woman aged 40 to 49 in good health. Some clones in this sample may be carry-over from other donors' samples.

The chain recombines TRBV5-1 with TRBJ2-1, with D maybe TRBD1 (6 bases). V lost 0 bases and J 9 bases, leaving 10 bases between the germline ends. CDR1 is SGHRS and CDR2 is YFSETQ in the germline V gene. The CDR3 length is 13 residues. The CDR3: CASSLGGGGEQFF. Here the CDR3 DNA reads TGCGCCAGCAGCTTGGGTGGGGGCGGTGAGCAGTTCTTC. Full variable domain (outside the CDR3, taken from reference TRBV5-1 and TRBJ2-1): KAGVTQTPRYLIKTRGQQVTLSCSPISGHRSVSWYQQTPGQGLQFLFEYFSETQRNKGNFPGRFSGRQFSNSRSEMNVSTLELGDSALYLCASSLGGGGEQFFGPGTRLTVL.

The rearrangement links TRBV19 to TRBJ2-7; D assignment may be TRBD1 or TRBD2 (5 bases each). Between the trimmed V and J ends, which lost 8 bases and 2 bases, there was a span of 13 bases. Germline assignment: CDR1 LNHDA and CDR2 SQIVND (reference sequence). This CDR3 has 13 amino acids. The chain's CDR3 is CASSPGSPYEQYF. The CDR3 DNA sequence: TGTGCCAGTTCCCCAGGGAGCCCCTACGAGCAGTACTTC.

This clone has just one count. J is TRBJ1-5 and V is TRBV29-1, with unresolved D. The CDR3 extends over 13 amino acids. Trimming stripped 4 bases from V and 2 bases from J, with 9 bases between. The V gene's germline CDR1 is SQVTM and CDR2 ANQGSEA. CDR3 amino acids: CSVGKGGNQPQHF. CDR3 nucleotides: TGCAGCGTTGGGAAGGGAGGCAATCAGCCCCAGCATTTT.

This rearrangement joins TRBV25-1 to TRBJ1-5; D uncertain. The ends were cut back, 2 bases at V and 7 bases at J, with 6 bases in the middle. This CDR3 contains 12 residues. The germline V gene encodes CDR1 MGHDK and CDR2 SYGVNS. As DNA, the CDR3 is TGTGCCAGCAGTGAAGTGGGACAGCCCCAGCATTTT. Its protein product is CASSEVGQPQHF.

This clone was detected a few times. This chain uses TRBV4-3 with TRBJ2-1, with D unclear. Germline values: CDR1 LGHNA, CDR2 YSLEER. The CDR3 is 15 amino acids. V was clipped by 1 base and J by 0 bases, with 7 bases between them. The CDR3 loop reads CASSQGPSSYNEQFF. In DNA form, the CDR3 reads TGCGCCAGCAGCCAAGGGCCCTCCTCCTACAATGAGCAGTTCTTC.

V and J are TRBV28 and TRBJ2-5; the D gene is possibly TRBD1 (5 bases). V dropped 5 bases and J dropped 1 base, with 11 bases sitting between them. Per the germline V gene, CDR1 is MDHEN and CDR2 is SYDVKM. CDR3 length equals 14 residues. CDR3 region: CASSIGAAQETQYF. DNA for the CDR3: TGTGCCAGCAGTATTGGGGCAGCCCAAGAGACCCAGTACTTC.

This rearrangement joins TRBV6-1 to TRBJ1-2, with 7 bases that match TRBD1. In germline, CDR1 is MNHNS, CDR2 SASEGT. The V and J ends lost 1 base and 6 bases, in that order; junction bases with no gene match: 5. The CDR3 is 14 amino acids. The CDR3 here is CASSEDRGRDGYTF. CDR3 DNA sequence: TGTGCCAGCAGTGAAGACAGGGGACGAGATGGCTACACCTTC.

The CDR3 protein is CASSSSGTGSGGYTF. CDR3 nucleotides: TGTGCCAGCAGCTCATCTGGGACAGGGAGTGGTGGCTACACCTTC. J is TRBJ1-2 and V is TRBV7-3, with 9 bases matching TRBD1. V dropped 4 bases and J dropped 7; count of bases not matched to a gene: 10. The CDR3 length is 15 residues. Germline CDR1 and CDR2: SGHTA and FQGTGA.

The chain joins TRBV7-6 to TRBJ2-7; 7 bases match TRBD1. CDR3 length equals 15 residues. Germline CDR1 reads SGHVS; CDR2 reads FNYEAQ. J was trimmed by 2 bases and V by 5 bases; bases with no gene match: 9. CDR3 DNA: TGTGCCAGCAGCCCTTACCGGGACAGCGCCTACGAGCAGTACTTC. It codes for CASSPYRDSAYEQYF. Looking up the rest from reference TRBV7-6 and TRBJ2-7 gives the full variable domain: GAGVSQSPRYKVTKRGQDVALRCDPISGHVSLYWYRQALGQGPEFLTYFNYEAQQDKSGLPNDRFSAERPEGSISTLTIQRTEQRDSAMYRCASSPYRDSAYEQYFGPGTRLTVT.

The chain has TRBV27 and TRBJ2-3; D call uncertain. The CDR3 runs 13 residues. V lost 0 bases to trimming and J lost 10 bases, with 11 bases between them. CDR1 and CDR2 from the germline V gene are MNHEY and SMNVEV (reference sequence). Written as DNA, the CDR3 is TGTGCCAGCAGTTTATCGGCAGGATATTCGCAGTATTTT. Translation: CASSLSAGYSQYF.

This chain uses TRBV7-9 with TRBJ2-5; TRBD2 matches 12 bases. CDR1 and CDR2 (germline): SEHNR, FQNEAQ (reference sequence). The CDR3 is made up of 15 amino acids. V dropped 5 bases and J dropped 2; count of bases not matched to a gene: 3. The CDR3 nucleotides are TGTGCCAGCAGCCCAGGACTAGCGGGACAAGAGACCCAGTACTTC. This sequence encodes CASSPGLAGQETQYF.

J is TRBJ1-1 and V is TRBV21-1; the table's D call, TRBD1, was not checked against the DNA. TRBV21-1 is assigned pseudogene status. This CDR3 spans 17 amino acids. This chain's CDR3 is CASSTALDRRLNTEAFF. The CDR3 coding sequence is TGTGCCAGCAGCACAGCCTTGGACAGGAGACTGAACACTGAAGCTTTCTTT.

The chain carries TRBV7-9 and TRBJ2-1; TRBD2 might be the D (6 bases). CDR1 is SEHNR, CDR2 FQNEAQ, per germline (reference sequence). The CDR3 contains 15 residues. The V gene lost 3 bases and the J gene lost 8 bases, with 17 bases spanning the gap. CDR3 loop: CASSLRGGPLDEQFF. The CDR3 DNA reads TGTGCCAGCAGCTTGCGGGGAGGCCCCTTGGATGAGCAGTTCTTC.

This clone was found many times. The chain links TRBV7-8 to TRBJ1-1, with D uncertain. Germline CDR1 reads SGHVS; CDR2 reads FQNEAQ. CDR3 length: 11 amino acids. With 4 bases removed from V and 10 bases from J, the gap between germline ends came to 10 bases. In DNA form, the CDR3 reads TGTGCCAGCAGCTCCAATGAGGGAGCTTTCTTT. Its translation is CASSSNEGAFF. Full variable domain (missing parts from reference TRBV7-8 and TRBJ1-1): GAGVSQSPRYKVAKRGQDVALRCDPISGHVSLFWYQQALGQGPEFLTYFQNEAQLDKSGLPSDRFFAERPEGSVSTLKIQRTQQEDSAVYLCASSSNEGAFFGQGTRLTVV.

The chain joins TRBV7-2 to TRBJ2-3; D might be TRBD1 (8 bases). Germline CDR1 is SGHTA and CDR2 is FQGNSA. V shed 6 bases and J shed 0 bases, with 16 bases lying between them. CDR3 size: 16 residues. CDR3 DNA sequence: TGTGCCAGCAGTCCTGGACAGGGAGGGAGCACAGATACGCAGTATTTT. It encodes CASSPGQGGSTDTQYF.

J is TRBJ1-4 and V is TRBV4-1, with a possible D match to TRBD1 (5 bases). The germline V gene has CDR1 MGHRA and CDR2 YSYEKL. The CDR3 is 16 residues long. V was cut by 1 base and J by 1 base, with 10 bases left in between. The CDR3 protein is CASSQAAGITNEKLFF. The DNA of the CDR3 is TGCGCCAGCAGCCAAGCGGCAGGGATAACTAATGAAAAACTGTTTTTT.

V is TRBV2 and J is TRBJ2-3; 7 positions match TRBD2. Germline loops: CDR1 SNHLY, CDR2 FYNNEI. V was pared by 3 bases and J by 2 bases, with 5 bases of the junction left unmatched. The CDR3 runs to 15 residues. CDR3 sequence reads: CASSDREGITDTQYF. The CDR3 bases are TGTGCCAGCAGTGACAGGGAGGGCATCACAGATACGCAGTATTTT.

The chain employs TRBV18 and TRBJ2-3; no reliable D call. The V end was cut by 1 base, the J end by 1 base, with 9 bases between. This CDR3 is 15 amino acids long. Germline-derived CDR1 and CDR2 are KGHSH and LQKENI. This chain's CDR3 is CASSPQGWGTDTQYF. Written as DNA, the CDR3 is TGTGCCAGCTCACCACAGGGCTGGGGCACAGATACGCAGTATTTT.

Written as DNA, the CDR3 is TGTGCCAGCGGGGCCGTAGGGTATAGCAATCAGCCCCAGCATTTT. It yields the protein CASGAVGYSNQPQHF. The rearrangement uses TRBV28 and TRBJ1-5; D might be TRBD1 (5 bases). The CDR3 extends over 15 amino acids. The V end was cut by 8 bases, the J end by 0 bases, with 14 bases between. The V gene's germline CDR1 is MDHEN and CDR2 SYDVKM.

In regard to this clone: The same CDR3 also results from other DNA sequences found in this sample. DNA of the CDR3: TGCAGCGTTTGGGTTAGCGGGAGTTCCGAGCAGTACTTC. It translates to CSVWVSGSSEQYF. The rearrangement joins TRBV29-1 to TRBJ2-7; the match to TRBD2 covers 9 bases. This CDR3 has 13 residues. Germline V gene lookup returns CDR1 SQVTM and CDR2 ANQGSEA. With V trimmed by 5 bases and J by 6 bases, 8 bases remained unmatched.

With respect to this clone: This is likely an artifact of a read error, given a far larger clone one base away. This chain uses TRBV6-4 with TRBJ2-3; TRBD2 matches 8 bases. This CDR3 comprises 16 residues. J was trimmed by 0 bases and V by 6 bases; bases with no gene match: 8. Per germline, CDR1 MRHNA and CDR2 SNTAGT. The CDR3 protein is CASSAVAGSSTDTQYF. The DNA for the CDR3 is TGTGCCAGCAGCGCCGTAGCGGGGTCTAGCACAGATACGCAGTATTTT.